Listed below are T cell receptor beta chains from one sample, sequenced in a study of T cells in Graves' hyperthyroidism and ophthalmopathy. One entry per CDR3 protein results from TCRdb running MiXCR on the multiplex PCR reads. The sample carries hundreds of thousands of distinct CDR3 sequences, about 15% recorded once. The sequenced material came from blood. Source of these receptors: a woman under 30 with Graves' ophthalmopathy. Each CDR3 is given with its conserved first and last residue. The D gene is left open where the match is weak. Size is stated for part of the rows, as once, few or many counts, or as a class when the clone is expanded.

length | size | J | V | D | DNA | CDR3
13 | many | TRBJ2-7 | TRBV6-2/TRBV6-3 | NA | TGTGCCAGCAGTTATTTTGAGGGCTACGAGCAGTACTTC | CASSYFEGYEQYF
17 | many | TRBJ2-1 | TRBV3-1 | NA | TGTGCCAGCAGCCACCGGAGGGCGGGACCCGCCGGCAATGAGCAGTTCTTC | CASSHRRAGPAGNEQFF
15 | many | TRBJ1-1 | TRBV4-1 | NA | TGCGCCAGCAGCCCCCAGGAGACAGGGAACACTGAAGCTTTCTTT | CASSPQETGNTEAFF
16 | many | TRBJ2-1 | TRBV28 | TRBD2 | TGTGCCAGCAGCCCGCACGATAGCGGGATGGACAATGAGCAGTTCTTC | CASSPHDSGMDNEQFF
12 | NA | TRBJ2-1 | TRBV19 | NA | TGTGCCAGTAGTCGAGCTAGCAATGAGCAGTTCTTC | CASSRASNEQFF
14 | many | TRBJ2-7 | TRBV30 | NA | TGTGCCTGGGCCGGGACACCGGGCGGATACGAGCAGTACTTC | CAWAGTPGGYEQYF
15 | many | TRBJ2-4 | TRBV20-1 | TRBD1 | TGCAGTGCTAGGTTAGGACAGGGGGCCCAAAACATTCAGTACTTC | CSARLGQGAQNIQYF
14 | many | TRBJ2-7 | TRBV5-1 | TRBD2 | TGTGCCAGCTCATCAGGGACTAGCGGCTACGAGCAGTACTTC | CASSSGTSGYEQYF
17 | once | TRBJ2-7 | TRBV20-1 | TRBD2 | TGCAGTGCTAAGAACACATTTGGGACTAGCGGGGGGGACGAGCAGTACTTC | CSAKNTFGTSGGDEQYF
17 | few | TRBJ1-1 | TRBV6-2/TRBV6-3 | NA | TGTGCCAGCAGTTACTCGCCCGGGGTCCGAGCGAACACTGAAGCTTTCTTT | CASSYSPGVRANTEAFF
13 | NA | TRBJ2-7 | TRBV19 | TRBD2 | TGTGCCAGTAGTATGAGCGGGGCGGGTGAGCAGTACTTC | CASSMSGAGEQYF
14 | many | TRBJ2-2 | TRBV7-2 | TRBD2 | TGTGCCAGCAGTTCTAGCGGGAGAGTAGGGGAGCTGTTTTTT | CASSSSGRVGELFF
15 | NA | TRBJ2-5 | TRBV9 | NA | TGTGCCAGCAGCGTAGTCGGCTCATGGGAAGAGACCCAGTACTTC | CASSVVGSWEETQYF
14 | many | TRBJ2-5 | TRBV6-1 | NA | TGTGCCAGCCGTGGCAGGGGACGGGGAGAGACCCAGTACTTC | CASRGRGRGETQYF
18 | many | TRBJ2-1 | TRBV7-9 | TRBD1 | TGTGCCAGCAGCTTACCCCGTGGGACAGGGGGCGCCTACAATGAGCAGTTCTTC | CASSLPRGTGGAYNEQFF
16 | NA | TRBJ2-5 | TRBV11-2 | TRBD2 | TGTGCCAGCACCAAATCCGTGACTAGCGGGGGGAAGACCCAGTACTTC | CASTKSVTSGGKTQYF